This T cell receptor beta chain was captured in a study of blood T cell repertoires in COVID-19. Background on the study: Researchers got acute and convalescent COVID-19 samples from the United States, Italy and Spain.

This clone showed up just once. Germline V gene lookup returns CDR1 MNHNY and CDR2 SVGAGI (reference sequence). Trimming took 5 bases from V and 3 from J; bases not matched to a gene: 2. The CDR3 spans 15 residues. In the original workflow: Amplifying reference gene primers gave estimates of nucleated cell counts. Sequencing used immunoSEQ multiplex PCR; TCRdb keeps in-frame clones, though not all of them. The V and J calls and clone size were taken over from that table, and D and trimming were inferred from the DNA. The profile shows tens of thousands of clones, 75% to 90% of them singletons. The sequence was obtained from a human donor in a cohort sampled during active COVID-19. Material for sequencing was peripheral blood. The V and J genes are TRBV6-6 and TRBJ2-1; 12 nucleotides match TRBD2. The CDR3 here is CASSETSGGYNEQFF. The CDR3 bases are TGTGCCAGCAGTGAGACTAGCGGGGGCTACAATGAGCAGTTCTTC.